The 14 T cell receptor beta chains given below trace back to one sample, sequenced in a study of T cells in women clearing cervical HPV infection. The repertoire was sequenced with immunoSEQ multiplex PCR; TCRdb's copy has only in-frame clones and lacks some. Its table lists 35,000 to 45,000 clones. Sequences were obtained from blood buffy coat. The receptors originated from a woman aged 18-70 years with a cervical HPV16 infection that either progressed to CIN3+ or cleared (not recorded which).

As to this clone: The read ends 3 residues early relative to the CDR3; the germline J gene fills the gap. The chain has TRBV7-9 and TRBJ2-3; the match to TRBD2 covers 10 bases. The trim removed 5 bases at V and 5 bases at J, leaving 7 bases unmatched. Germline V lookup: CDR1 SEHNR, CDR2 FQNEAQ (reference sequence). This CDR3 spans 15 amino acids. CDR3 loop: CASSPGTSVGDTQYF. Partial CDR3 DNA: TGTGCCAGCAGCCCCGGGACTAGCGTGGGAGATACG.

About this clone: The junction shows a germline mismatch at one end, possibly a read error. The read is 3 residues too short to cover the CDR3 end, so that end is filled in from the germline J gene. The same CDR3 also results from other DNA sequences found in this sample. This chain links TRBV5-1 with TRBJ1-3; D is unclear. The CDR3 runs to 15 residues. Germline V CDR1 and CDR2: SGHRS, YFSETQ. Incomplete CDR3 DNA: TGCGCCAGCAGCTTGGACGGTAGCTCTGGAAACACA. The encoded protein is CASSLDGSSGNT. The full CDR3 reads CASSLDGSSGNTIYF. The variable domain in full, completed from reference TRBV5-1 and TRBJ1-3, reads KAGVTQTPRYLIKTRGQQVTLSCSPISGHRSVSWYQQTPGQGLQFLFEYFSETQRNKGNFPGRFSGRQFSNSRSEMNVSTLELGDSALYLCASSLDGSSGNTIYFGEGSWLTVV.

Turning to this clone: The read comes to an end 3 residues before the CDR3 does, leaving the germline J gene to fill in the end. The V gene is TRBV28, the J gene TRBJ1-1; D unclear. CDR1 and CDR2 (germline): MDHEN, SYDVKM. Trimming took 6 bases from V and 4 from J, leaving 18 bases between them. The CDR3 runs to 15 residues. The CDR3 is CASRMLKGLITEAFF. The CDR3 bases that were read are TGTGCCAGCAGAATGCTCAAGGGTCTGATCACTGAA.

About this clone: The CDR3 end is not reached by the read, which stops 3 residues before it; the germline J gene fills it in. The gene calls are TRBV5-1 and TRBJ2-7; D not certain. CDR1 and CDR2 (germline): SGHRS, YFSETQ. The CDR3 totals 13 residues. The V gene lost 2 bases and the J gene lost 4 bases, with 10 bases spanning the gap. This CDR3 is CASSFTLSYEQYF. The DNA read from the CDR3 is TGCGCCAGCAGCTTCACGCTATCTTACGAG.

Notes on this clone: The read halts 3 residues ahead of the CDR3 end, with the missing end drawn from the germline J gene. The rearrangement uses TRBV28 and TRBJ1-6, with D unresolved. The CDR3 loop spans 13 amino acids. Trimming pared 7 bases from V and 9 bases from J, leaving 13 bases between. Germline assignment: CDR1 MDHEN and CDR2 SYDVKM. The DNA read from the CDR3 is TGTGCCAGCATCAGTGCGGGCCCTTCACCC. Protein: CASISAGPSP. In full, the CDR3 reads CASISAGPSPLHF. Complete variable domain (other parts from reference TRBV28 and TRBJ1-6): DVKVTQSSRYLVKRTGEKVFLECVQDMDHENMFWYRQDPGLGLRLIYFSYDVKMKEKGDIPEGYSVSREKKERFSLILESASTNQTSMYLCASISAGPSPLHFGNGTRLTVT.

Worth noting for this clone: The sequenced fragment ends 3 residues before the CDR3 boundary, so the rest is inferred from the germline J gene. This chain links TRBV20-1 with TRBJ2-1; TRBD2 matches 11 bases. CDR1 and CDR2 from the germline V gene are DFQATT and SNEGSKA (reference sequence). V shed 1 base, J shed 6 bases, and the junction held 5 bases outside the gene matches. This CDR3 spans 15 amino acids. The CDR3 here is CSARVAGGPGNEQFF. The sequenced part of the CDR3 DNA is TGCAGTGCTAGAGTAGCGGGAGGGCCGGGCAATGAG.

On this clone itself: The junction shows a germline mismatch at one end, possibly a read error. The CDR3 is CASSPYRGGNYGYTF. Partial CDR3 DNA: TGCGCCAGCAGCCCTTACAGGGGTGGGAACTATGGC. This rearrangement joins TRBV4-2 to TRBJ1-2; 7 bases are shared with TRBD1. The read finishes 3 residues shy of the CDR3 end, and the germline J gene is used to complete it. This CDR3 contains 15 residues. In germline, CDR1 is LGHNA, CDR2 YNFKEQ.

The sequenced CDR3 bases are TGCGCCAGCAGCCTCTCAGAGTTGTCCTACGAG. Amino acid sequence: CASSLSELSYE. The entire CDR3 protein is CASSLSELSYEQYF. The rearrangement links TRBV5-1 to TRBJ2-7; D uncertain. The sequence runs out 3 residues before the end of the CDR3; the remainder is reconstructed from the germline J gene. CDR1 and CDR2 (germline): SGHRS, YFSETQ. The CDR3 spans 14 residues. The ends were cut back, 4 bases at V and 1 base at J, with 12 bases in the middle.

On this clone: The sequenced fragment ends 3 residues before the CDR3 boundary, so the rest is inferred from the germline J gene. The chain is built from TRBV20-1 and TRBJ2-4; possible D gene TRBD2, 6 bases. Germline V gene data show CDR1 as DFQATT and CDR2 as SNEGSKA (reference sequence). This CDR3 spans 13 amino acids. Trimming stripped 5 bases from V and 5 bases from J, with 13 bases between. The CDR3 bases that were read are TGCAGTGCTGACCGGAGGGGCCAAAACATT. Amino acids: CSADRRGQNI. The whole CDR3 protein reads CSADRRGQNIQYF.

Note on this clone: The read stops 3 residues short of the end of the CDR3; the missing end is completed from the germline J gene. The chain employs TRBV7-2 and TRBJ2-4; possible D gene TRBD2, 6 bases. The CDR3 runs 15 residues. Germline lookup yields CDR1 SGHTA and CDR2 FQGNSA. The chain's CDR3 is CASSPSGHADYGQYF. The sequenced part of the CDR3 DNA is TGTGCCAGCAGCCCTTCCGGCCACGCGGACTATGGT. The full variable domain, in which reference TRBV7-2 and TRBJ2-4 provide the parts outside the CDR3, is GAGVSQSPSNKVTEKGKDVELRCDPISGHTALYWYRQSLGQGLEFLIYFQGNSAPDKSGLPSDRFSAERTGGSVSTLTIQRTQQEDSAVYLCASSPSGHADYGQYFGAGTRLSVL.

As to this clone: The read gets to within 3 residues of the CDR3 end, and the germline J gene fills in the rest. This chain connects TRBV19 to TRBJ2-5; perhaps TRBD1 as D (6 bases). V was shortened by 5 bases and J by 2 bases, with 9 bases between the two germline ends. Germline CDR1 and CDR2: LNHDA and SQIVND (reference sequence). CDR3 length: 13 residues. The CDR3 loop reads CASSVQGQETQYF. The covered CDR3 bases are TGTGCCAGTAGTGTCCAGGGGCAAGAGACC.

About this clone itself: The read finishes 3 residues shy of the CDR3 end, and the germline J gene is used to complete it. The chain combines TRBV19 with TRBJ2-1; D is possibly TRBD2 (5 bases). CDR3 length: 14 amino acids. The germline gives CDR1 LNHDA, CDR2 SQIVND (reference sequence). The V gene lost 6 bases and the J gene lost 9 bases, with 18 bases spanning the gap. The CDR3 protein is CASRGLAASSEQFF. The covered CDR3 bases are TGTGCCAGTAGAGGCCTAGCAGCGAGCAGTGAG.

Points on this clone: The read stops 3 residues short of the end of the CDR3; the missing end is completed from the germline J gene. The genes are TRBV12-3 or TRBV12-4 and TRBJ2-6; TRBD2 might be the D (5 bases). This CDR3 is 16 amino acids long. V lost 5 bases and J 0 bases, leaving 11 bases between the germline ends. The CDR3 DNA, read in part, is TGTGCCAGCAGTCCCCCCCGGGGCTCTGGGGCCAACGTC. Translation gives CASSPPRGSGANV. The complete CDR3 sequence is CASSPPRGSGANVLTF.

Note on this clone: The sequence runs out 3 residues before the end of the CDR3; the remainder is reconstructed from the germline J gene. The chain joins TRBV6-4 to TRBJ2-7, with TRBD2 as a possible D gene (5 bases). Per the germline V gene, CDR1 is MRHNA and CDR2 is SNTAGT. The CDR3 is 11 residues long. The V gene lost 8 bases and the J gene lost 3 bases, with 8 bases spanning the gap. The CDR3 protein is CASSRGYEQYF. Incomplete CDR3 DNA: TGTGCCAGCTCTCGGGGCTACGAG.